A single sample is the source of the 26 T cell receptor beta chains below, sequenced in a study of T cells in Graves' hyperthyroidism and ophthalmopathy. Amplification of TCR beta CDR3 regions was performed using RNA transcripts as template. The TCR CDR3 was amplified in a first-round RT-PCR using the HTBI primer set. TCRdb itself ran the multiplex PCR reads through MiXCR, one entry per CDR3 protein. Of a few hundred thousand distinct CDR3 sequences listed, about a fifth were seen once; the top ten hold around 3.6%. Sequencing input: blood. Receptors originate from a woman aged 18-29 years with Graves' hyperthyroidism.

This clonotype has ten or more counts. The CDR3 region is CATSRLETGSDGYTF. The CDR3 region has the DNA TGTGCCACCAGCAGACTCGAGACAGGGTCAGATGGCTACACCTTC. V is TRBV15 and J is TRBJ1-2; the match to TRBD1 covers 7 bases. The V gene's germline CDR1 is LNHNV and CDR2 YYDKDF (reference sequence). The CDR3 extends over 15 amino acids. Unmatched junction bases numbered 9, after V lost 2 bases and J lost 6 bases.

This clonotype has a count of ten or more. The chain's CDR3 is CASSPLTRTAEINTIYF. The CDR3 DNA reads as TGTGCCAGCAGCCCTCTCACACGGACGGCCGAGATCAACACCATATATTTT. This rearrangement joins TRBV9 to TRBJ1-3; D is ambiguous. V was shortened by 4 bases and J by 7 bases, with 24 bases between the two germline ends. The germline gives CDR1 SGDLS, CDR2 YYNGEE. This CDR3 contains 17 residues.

This clonotype appeared many times. This chain links TRBV5-1 with TRBJ1-6; TRBD1 matches 8 bases. V was pared by 2 bases and J by 4 bases, with 8 bases of the junction left unmatched. The CDR3 covers 17 residues. In germline, CDR1 is SGHRS, CDR2 YFSETQ. Here the CDR3 reads CASSFEPDRDYNSPLHF. As DNA, the CDR3 is TGCGCCAGCAGCTTCGAACCGGACAGGGATTATAATTCACCCCTCCACTTT.

This clonotype was recorded a few times. The V call is TRBV5-1, the J call TRBJ2-7; D is tentatively TRBD1 or TRBD2 (5 bases each). Germline V gives CDR1 SGHRS, CDR2 YFSETQ. The CDR3 contains 14 residues. V lost 3 bases to trimming and J lost 2 bases, with 12 bases between them. For the CDR3, the DNA is TGCGCCAGCAGCTCCAATTCGGGGCCCTACGAGCAGTACTTC. Translation gives CASSSNSGPYEQYF.

About this clonotype itself: A read error may be the cause here, since a much bigger clone is one base away. The chain couples TRBV30 to TRBJ1-5, with D uncertain. The CDR3 consists of 13 residues. Germline V CDR1 and CDR2: GTSNPN, SVGIG (reference sequence). DNA of the CDR3: TGTCCCTGGAGTGGTTACCTGAATCAGCCCCAGCATTTT. It translates to CPWSGYLNQPQHF.

This clonotype occurred many times. The chain couples TRBV12-3 or TRBV12-4 to TRBJ1-1, with TRBD1 matching over 7 bases. The trim removed 3 bases at V and 6 bases at J, leaving 10 bases unmatched. The CDR3 runs 15 residues. CDR3 DNA sequence: TGTGCCAGCAGTTTGACAGGGTCAGGAGGGGCTGAAGCTTTCTTT. Protein product: CASSLTGSGGAEAFF.

This clonotype was detected ten times or more. J is TRBJ1-5 and V is TRBV4-1, with D hard to call. Germline CDR1 reads MGHRA; CDR2 reads YSYEKL. The CDR3 is 16 residues long. Trimming pared 1 base from V and 7 bases from J, leaving 17 bases between. CDR3 DNA sequence: TGCGCCAGCAGCCAAGGTCGCCGGAACCTCAAACAGCCCCAGCATTTT. It is translated as CASSQGRRNLKQPQHF.

This clonotype has a count of ten or more. The J gene is TRBJ1-3, the V gene TRBV9; a possible D gene is TRBD1 (5 bases). This CDR3 is 16 amino acids long. V shed 0 bases and J shed 0 bases, with 10 bases lying between them. The germline V gene has CDR1 SGDLS and CDR2 YYNGEE. This CDR3 is CASSVADSSSGNTIYF. CDR3 nucleotides: TGTGCCAGCAGCGTAGCTGACAGCAGCTCTGGAAACACCATATATTTT.

This clonotype was seen ten or more times. This sequence joins TRBV13 and TRBJ2-5; 7 positions agree with TRBD1. Germline trimming cut 5 bases from V and 4 bases from J; bases unmatched to any gene: 7. Germline V gene data show CDR1 as PRHDT and CDR2 as FYEKMQ (reference sequence). The CDR3 consists of 14 residues. The DNA of the CDR3 is TGTGCCAGCAGCCAGTACAGGGGACGAGAGACCCAGTACTTC. It codes for CASSQYRGRETQYF.

Ten or more counts support this clonotype. The rearrangement uses TRBV6-5 and TRBJ1-3; unclear D gene. CDR1 and CDR2 from the germline V gene are MNHEY and SVGAGI. CDR3 length: 14 residues. V was pared by 7 bases and J by 2 bases, with 12 bases between. The DNA for the CDR3 is TGTGCCAGCATTACCGGGGTTGCTGGAAACACCATATATTTT. It encodes CASITGVAGNTIYF.

The rearrangement uses TRBV15 and TRBJ1-1; TRBD1 might be the D (5 bases). The CDR3 sequence is 14 residues long. The V end was cut by 0 bases, the J end by 4 bases, with 9 bases between. Germline CDR1 and CDR2: LNHNV and YYDKDF (reference sequence). The CDR3 DNA reads as TGTGCCACCAGCAGAGAAGGGGCCGGCACTGAAGCTTTCTTT. Translation: CATSREGAGTEAFF. The variable domain in full, completed from reference TRBV15 and TRBJ1-1, reads DAMVIQNPRYQVTQFGKPVTLSCSQTLNHNVMYWYQQKSSQAPKLLFHYYDKDFNNEADTPDNFQSRRPNTSFCFLDIRSPGLGDTAMYLCATSREGAGTEAFFGQGTRLTVV.

This clonotype was seen at least ten times. The chain combines TRBV6-1 with TRBJ1-2; D not resolved. Deletions cut 7 bases from V and 6 bases from J, with 18 bases between. The CDR3 consists of 14 residues. Germline V gives CDR1 MNHNS, CDR2 SASEGT. For the CDR3, the DNA is TGTGCCAGCACCGAACTACTATCGACCCATGGCTACACCTTC. Translated: CASTELLSTHGYTF.

This clonotype was seen a handful of times. J is TRBJ1-1 and V is TRBV20-1; tentative D call: TRBD1 (5 bases). V shed 2 bases and J shed 3 bases, with 22 bases lying between them. This CDR3 contains 17 residues. CDR1 is DFQATT, CDR2 SNEGSKA, per germline (reference sequence). CDR3 nucleotides: TGCAGTGCTAGACTAATCCAAGGGGAGACCTCCGACACTGAAGCTTTCTTT. It codes for CSARLIQGETSDTEAFF.

In its sample, this clonotype was seen a few times. The chain links TRBV27 to TRBJ2-2; the match to TRBD2 covers 13 bases. The germline V gene has CDR1 MNHEY and CDR2 SMNVEV (reference sequence). This CDR3 spans 16 amino acids. J gave up 5 bases and V 4 bases, and 4 bases lay outside the gene matches. The CDR3 DNA sequence: TGTGCCAGCAGTTCACTACTAGCGGGGGGGACCGGGGAGCTGTTTTTT. Protein sequence: CASSSLLAGGTGELFF.

This clonotype was detected ten times or more. The J gene is TRBJ1-5, the V gene TRBV14; D uncertain. Germline lookup yields CDR1 SGHDN and CDR2 FVKESK. Between the trimmed V and J ends, which lost 1 base and 7 bases, there was a span of 8 bases. The CDR3 covers 13 residues. The CDR3 reads CASSQGAGQPQHF. In DNA form, the CDR3 reads TGTGCCAGCAGCCAAGGCGCTGGGCAGCCCCAGCATTTT. Full variable domain (remainder filled in from reference TRBV14 and TRBJ1-5): EAGVTQFPSHSVIEKGQTVTLRCDPISGHDNLYWYRRVMGKEIKFLLHFVKESKQDESGMPNNRFLAERTGGTYSTLKVQPAELEDSGVYFCASSQGAGQPQHFGDGTRLSIL.

With regard to this clonotype: The junction shows a germline mismatch at one end, possibly a read error. The chain joins TRBV7-7 to TRBJ2-7, with D possibly TRBD1 on 6 matching bases. Germline V lookup: CDR1 SSHAT, CDR2 FNYEAQ (reference sequence). The CDR3 runs to 13 residues. The CDR3 sequence: CASSSDSVSEQYF. CDR3 bases: TGTGCTAGCAGCTCGGACAGTGTTTCCGAGCAGTACTTC. Variable domain in full (rest from reference TRBV7-7 and TRBJ2-7): GAGVSQSPRYKVTKRGQDVTLRCDPISSHATLYWYQQALGQGPEFLTYFNYEAQPDKSGLPSDRFSAERPEGSISTLTIQRTEQRDSAMYRCASSSDSVSEQYFGPGTRLTVT.

In its sample, this clonotype was seen many times. This sequence joins TRBV12-3 or TRBV12-4 and TRBJ1-3; no firm D call. V was pared by 1 base and J by 6 bases, with 7 bases between. There are 13 residues in the CDR3. CDR3 bases: TGTGCCAGCAGTTTAGGACTCTTAAACACCATATATTTT. Protein product: CASSLGLLNTIYF.

This clonotype was recorded a few times. The genes are TRBV20-1 and TRBJ1-2; 9 bases agree with TRBD1. With V trimmed by 6 bases and J by 5 bases, 7 bases remained unmatched. The V gene's germline CDR1 is DFQATT and CDR2 SNEGSKA (reference sequence). This CDR3 comprises 13 residues. CDR3 nucleotide sequence: TGCAGTGCGGGACAGGGTTTAGAATATGGCTACACCTTC. Translated, it gives CSAGQGLEYGYTF.

This clonotype was seen many times. The chain is built from TRBV20-1 and TRBJ2-5, with D uncertain. The CDR3 spans 12 residues. V gave up 5 bases and J gave up 5 bases, with 12 bases separating them. CDR1 is DFQATT and CDR2 is SNEGSKA in the germline V gene (reference sequence). The CDR3 bases are TGCAGTGCTCGACCGTGGACGGAGACCCAGTACTTC. Its protein product is CSARPWTETQYF.

This clonotype was detected ten times or more. The chain couples TRBV28 to TRBJ2-5, with TRBD1 matching over 10 bases. Germline loops: CDR1 MDHEN, CDR2 SYDVKM. The CDR3 runs 14 residues. J gave up 5 bases and V 2 bases, and 2 bases lay outside the gene matches. The CDR3 DNA follows: TGTGCCAGCAGTTTAGCGGGACAGGGGGAGACCCAGTACTTC. Its translation is CASSLAGQGETQYF.

This clonotype was counted ten times or more. The chain couples TRBV10-3 to TRBJ2-7; the D gene could be TRBD1 or TRBD2 (5 bases each). V lost 10 bases and J lost 0, with 10 bases in between. Germline assignment: CDR1 ENHRY and CDR2 SYGVKD. The CDR3 is 12 residues long. The CDR3 nucleotides read TGTGCCAGTGGGACCGACTCCTACGAGCAGTACTTC. It is translated as CASGTDSYEQYF.

The chain carries TRBV6-1 and TRBJ1-5, with 8 bases that match TRBD1. The junction had 7 bases not matched to a gene; V was cut back by 8 bases and J by 7 bases. CDR1 is MNHNS and CDR2 is SASEGT in the germline V gene. The CDR3 length is 13 residues. The CDR3 sequence is CASPGQGGQPQHF. Written as DNA, the CDR3 is TGTGCCAGCCCCGGACAGGGTGGACAGCCCCAGCATTTT.

This clonotype has at least ten counts. This rearrangement joins TRBV16 to TRBJ2-7; 8 bases agree with TRBD1. Germline CDR1 is KGHSY and CDR2 is FQNENV. Trimming at V came to 1 base and at J to 2 bases, leaving 4 bases not matched to a gene. The CDR3 has 15 amino acids. The CDR3 loop reads CASSQFGQGAYEQYF. The DNA of the CDR3 is TGTGCCAGCAGCCAATTTGGACAGGGAGCCTACGAGCAGTACTTC.

In this sample, this clonotype turned up many times. V and J are TRBV18 and TRBJ2-5; 10 positions agree with TRBD1. Germline V lookup: CDR1 KGHSH, CDR2 LQKENI. The CDR3 length is 15 residues. Unmatched junction bases numbered 3, after V lost 3 bases and J lost 2 bases. In DNA form, the CDR3 reads TGTGCCAGCTCACCCGGGACAGGGGTGCAAGAGACCCAGTACTTC. Translation: CASSPGTGVQETQYF.

Only a few counts were recorded for this clonotype. The chain recombines TRBV18 with TRBJ2-2; D perhaps matches TRBD1 (5 bases). V lost 6 bases to trimming and J lost 4 bases, with 18 bases between them. The CDR3 loop spans 16 amino acids. CDR1 and CDR2 (germline): KGHSH, LQKENI. DNA for the CDR3: TGTGCCAGCTCGAAGGAACACAGGCAAAGCACCGGGGAGCTGTTTTTT. It translates to CASSKEHRQSTGELFF.

This clonotype was observed at least ten times. This chain links TRBV28 with TRBJ1-1; TRBD1 is a possible D gene (6 bases). This CDR3 is built from 15 residues. The V end was cut by 6 bases, the J end by 1 base, with 15 bases between. The germline gives CDR1 MDHEN, CDR2 SYDVKM. The CDR3, as DNA: TGTGCCAGCAGCCATGACAGGCCGCGGAACACTGAAGCTTTCTTT. Translating it yields CASSHDRPRNTEAFF.